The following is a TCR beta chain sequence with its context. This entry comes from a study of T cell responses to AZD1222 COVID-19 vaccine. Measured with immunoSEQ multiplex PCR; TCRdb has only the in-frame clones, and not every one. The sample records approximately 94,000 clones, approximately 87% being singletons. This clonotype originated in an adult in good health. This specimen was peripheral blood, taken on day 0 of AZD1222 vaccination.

The CDR3 coding sequence is TGTGCCAGCAGCAGCCTTATGCTCGAGCAGTACTTC. Its protein product is CASSSLMLEQYF. V usage is TRBV12-3 or TRBV12-4 and J usage is TRBJ2-7, with D hard to call. The CDR3 extends over 12 amino acids. V dropped 6 bases and J dropped 6 bases, with 12 bases sitting between them.